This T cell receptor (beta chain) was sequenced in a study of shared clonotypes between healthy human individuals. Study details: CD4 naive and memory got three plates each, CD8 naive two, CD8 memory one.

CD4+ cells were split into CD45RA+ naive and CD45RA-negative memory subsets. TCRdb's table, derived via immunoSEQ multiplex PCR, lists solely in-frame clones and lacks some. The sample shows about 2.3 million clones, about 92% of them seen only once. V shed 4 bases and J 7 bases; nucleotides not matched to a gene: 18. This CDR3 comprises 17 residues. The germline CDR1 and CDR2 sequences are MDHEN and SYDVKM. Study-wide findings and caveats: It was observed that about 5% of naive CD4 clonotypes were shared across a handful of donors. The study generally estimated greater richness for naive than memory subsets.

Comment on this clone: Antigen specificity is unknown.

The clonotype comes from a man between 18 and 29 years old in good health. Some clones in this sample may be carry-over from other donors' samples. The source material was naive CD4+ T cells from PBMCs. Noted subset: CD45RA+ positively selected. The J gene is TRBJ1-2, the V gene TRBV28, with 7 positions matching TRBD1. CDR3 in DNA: TGTGCCAGCAGTTCGCAACCTATCGGGACAGATCTTTTTGGCTACACCTTC. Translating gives CASSSQPIGTDLFGYTF.